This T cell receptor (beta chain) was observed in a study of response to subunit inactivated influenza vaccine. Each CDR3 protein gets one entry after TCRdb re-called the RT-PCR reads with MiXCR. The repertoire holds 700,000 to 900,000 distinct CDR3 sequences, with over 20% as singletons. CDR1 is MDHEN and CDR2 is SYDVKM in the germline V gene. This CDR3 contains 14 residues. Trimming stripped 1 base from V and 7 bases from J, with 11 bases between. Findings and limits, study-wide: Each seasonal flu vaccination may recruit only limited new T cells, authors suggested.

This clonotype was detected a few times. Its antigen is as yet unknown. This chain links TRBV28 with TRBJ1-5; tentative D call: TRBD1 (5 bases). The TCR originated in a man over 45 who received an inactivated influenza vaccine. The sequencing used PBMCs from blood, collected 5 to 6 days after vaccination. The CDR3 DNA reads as TGTGCCAGCAGTTTATTAGGGACTCAACAGCCCCAGCATTTT. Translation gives CASSLLGTQQPQHF.